These 12 T cell receptor beta chains were sequenced from one sample in a study of blood T cell repertoires in COVID-19. TCRdb's table, derived via immunoSEQ multiplex PCR, lists solely in-frame clones and lacks some. The sample consists of hundreds of thousands of clones, roughly 86% of them appearing once. Sequences were obtained from peripheral blood. These receptors came from a woman younger than 45 with COVID-19, enrolled during active disease.

This clone occurred a few times. This chain links TRBV25-1 with TRBJ1-4; perhaps TRBD1 as D (5 bases). Germline values: CDR1 MGHDK, CDR2 SYGVNS. This CDR3 contains 14 residues. V was shortened by 4 bases and J by 3 bases, with 9 bases between the two germline ends. CDR3 amino acids: CASSGGTPNEKLFF. The CDR3 nucleotides are TGTGCCAGCAGTGGGGGCACACCTAATGAAAAACTGTTTTTT.

This clone was seen more than once but under ten times. The CDR3 sequence: CAALGEGRPEPNTEAFF. DNA for the CDR3: TGTGCCGCCCTTGGGGAGGGCAGACCAGAACCGAACACTGAAGCTTTCTTT. The V gene is TRBV24-1, the J gene TRBJ1-1; D remains unclear. Trimming pared 12 bases from V and 1 base from J, leaving 26 bases between. Germline V CDR1 and CDR2: KGHDR, SFDVKD. The CDR3 extends over 17 amino acids.

The DNA for the CDR3 is TGTGCCAGCAGCGAAGGACTAGCAGGGTACGAGCAGTACTTC. Translation: CASSEGLAGYEQYF. V gene TRBV5-4 combines with J gene TRBJ2-7; 8 bases are a match to TRBD2. V gave up 4 bases and J gave up 4 bases; unmatched junction bases: 7. The V gene's germline CDR1 is SGHNT and CDR2 YYREEE (reference sequence). The CDR3 has 14 amino acids.

The chain couples TRBV5-3 to TRBJ1-5; D gene ambiguous. TRBV5-3 is placed among ORFs of uncertain function. The CDR3 sequence is 15 residues long. V lost 1 base and J 7 bases, leaving 15 bases between the germline ends. CDR3 DNA sequence: TGTGCCAGAAGCTTGTACGGGGAGGAAGAACAGCCCCAGCATTTT. This translates into CARSLYGEEEQPQHF.

V is TRBV5-1 and J is TRBJ1-1; TRBD1 agrees at 7 bases. The germline CDR1 and CDR2 sequences are SGHRS and YFSETQ. This CDR3 is 14 amino acids long. The ends lost 4 bases at V and 1 base at J; junction bases unmatched: 4. The CDR3 bases are TGCGCCAGCAGCACTGGGACAGCGAACACTGAAGCTTTCTTT. Translating it yields CASSTGTANTEAFF.

The chain has TRBV7-9 and TRBJ2-5; 8 bases agree with TRBD2. Unmatched junction bases numbered 12, after V lost 5 bases and J lost 4 bases. Per the germline V gene, CDR1 is SEHNR and CDR2 is FQNEAQ (reference sequence). The CDR3 spans 16 residues. The CDR3 loop reads CASSPSTGGGPETQYF. DNA for the CDR3: TGTGCCAGCAGCCCCTCTACGGGGGGGGGCCCAGAGACCCAGTACTTC.

This rearrangement joins TRBV13 to TRBJ1-1; 9 bases align to TRBD1. With V trimmed by 5 bases and J by 6 bases, 10 bases remained unmatched. The CDR3 has 15 residues. CDR1 is PRHDT, CDR2 FYEKMQ, per germline (reference sequence). DNA of the CDR3: TGTGCCAGCAGCCCCCCCGGGACAGGGTTGGCTGAAGCTTTCTTT. Encoded protein: CASSPPGTGLAEAFF.

This clone was observed a few times. The CDR3: CASRSTGSYGYTF. CDR3 DNA sequence: TGTGCCAGCAGATCCACAGGGTCTTATGGCTACACCTTC. The chain carries TRBV6-5 and TRBJ1-2; weak D call: TRBD1 (6 bases). Trimming cost V 6 bases and J 5 bases, with 13 bases left between them. The CDR3 loop spans 13 amino acids. Germline CDR1 is MNHEY and CDR2 is SVGAGI.

The chain combines TRBV30 with TRBJ2-7, with D unresolved. V lost 0 bases and J 2 bases, leaving 8 bases between the germline ends. Looked up from germline, CDR1 is GTSNPN and CDR2 is SVGIG (reference sequence). The CDR3 runs to 13 residues. CDR3 sequence (DNA): TGTGCCTGGAGTGTTCCCGGTCCCTACGAGCAGTACTTC. This codes for CAWSVPGPYEQYF.

This chain's CDR3 is CASRKENRDRKYNEQFF. In DNA, the CDR3 is TGTGCCAGCAGGAAAGAAAACCGGGACAGAAAGTACAATGAGCAGTTCTTC. The chain carries TRBV7-9 and TRBJ2-1; 7 nucleotides match TRBD1. This CDR3 comprises 17 residues. Losses at the gene ends were 6 bases for V and 4 bases for J; bases not matched to a gene: 15. The V gene's germline CDR1 is SEHNR and CDR2 FQNEAQ (reference sequence).

The chain couples TRBV5-1 to TRBJ2-2; the D is unclear. V was shortened by 0 bases and J by 6 bases, with 21 bases between the two germline ends. The CDR3 is made up of 18 amino acids. Germline loops: CDR1 SGHRS, CDR2 YFSETQ. This chain's CDR3 is CASSLGSSLSSSSGELFF. For the CDR3, the DNA is TGCGCCAGCAGCTTGGGGTCTAGTTTATCGAGTAGTTCCGGGGAGCTGTTTTTT. Using reference TRBV5-1 and TRBJ2-2 for the parts outside the CDR3, the full variable domain is KAGVTQTPRYLIKTRGQQVTLSCSPISGHRSVSWYQQTPGQGLQFLFEYFSETQRNKGNFPGRFSGRQFSNSRSEMNVSTLELGDSALYLCASSLGSSLSSSSGELFFGEGSRLTVL.

In DNA form, the CDR3 reads TGCGCCAGCACCCTCTGGGGGACAGGGGGCGAGGGCTACACCTTC. It encodes CASTLWGTGGEGYTF. The rearrangement joins TRBV5-1 to TRBJ1-2, with 12 bases matching TRBD1. Germline V gives CDR1 SGHRS, CDR2 YFSETQ. The CDR3 length is 15 residues. V shed 6 bases, J shed 8 bases, and the junction held 11 bases outside the gene matches.